A selection of T cell receptor beta chains follows, all from one sample in a study of post-analysis software for immune sequencing data. TCRdb ran MiXCR on the PCR reads and lists one entry per CDR3 protein. This table has roughly 620,000 distinct CDR3 sequences, roughly 40% appearing once. The sample was blood. The receptor source for this set is a girl aged 5-17 years with multiple sclerosis. CDR3s include the opening cysteine and the closing phenylalanine or tryptophan. Each record gives: V gene, CDR3 length, J gene, D gene, clone size, CDR3 protein, CDR3 DNA. The D gene is left open where the match is weak. A row's size may be missing; if present it is once, few, many or a size class.

v_call: TRBV7-2
cdr3_length: 14
j_call: TRBJ2-3
d_call: .
clone_size: .
cdr3_aa: CASLLRRSTDTQYF
cdr3_nt: TGTGCCAGCTTACTTCGGCGGAGCACAGATACGCAGTATTTT

v_call: TRBV20-1
cdr3_length: 14
j_call: TRBJ2-7
d_call: TRBD1
clone_size: .
cdr3_aa: CSAMGQATTYEQYF
cdr3_nt: TGCAGTGCTATGGGACAGGCAACCACCTACGAGCAGTACTTC

v_call: TRBV30
cdr3_length: 12
j_call: TRBJ2-6
d_call: .
clone_size: .
cdr3_aa: CAWSVAGGVLTF
cdr3_nt: TGTGCCTGGAGTGTGGCTGGGGGCGTCCTGACTTTC

v_call: TRBV15
cdr3_length: 13
j_call: TRBJ2-5
d_call: .
clone_size: few
cdr3_aa: CATSRDWRLGQYF
cdr3_nt: TGTGCCACCAGCAGAGATTGGCGCTTGGGGCAGTACTTC

v_call: TRBV29-1
cdr3_length: 14
j_call: TRBJ1-5
d_call: .
clone_size: .
cdr3_aa: CSVRDPASNQPQHF
cdr3_nt: TGCAGCGTTAGAGACCCGGCCAGCAATCAGCCCCAGCATTTT

v_call: TRBV20-1
cdr3_length: 13
j_call: TRBJ2-1
d_call: TRBD2
clone_size: .
cdr3_aa: CSAGAGSGNEQFF
cdr3_nt: TGCAGTGCGGGAGCGGGATCTGGCAATGAGCAGTTCTTC

v_call: TRBV10-1
cdr3_length: 13
j_call: TRBJ2-4
d_call: .
clone_size: .
cdr3_aa: CASSARGPKEGYF
cdr3_nt: TGCGCCAGCAGTGCCAGGGGCCCCAAAGAGGGGTACTTC

v_call: TRBV11-2
cdr3_length: 13
j_call: TRBJ2-3
d_call: .
clone_size: .
cdr3_aa: CASSSNGADTQYF
cdr3_nt: TGTGCCAGCAGCTCAAATGGTGCAGATACGCAGTATTTT

v_call: TRBV5-1
cdr3_length: 15
j_call: TRBJ2-7
d_call: .
clone_size: .
cdr3_aa: CASSQMGSASYEQYF
cdr3_nt: TGCGCCAGCAGCCAGATGGGGTCGGCATCCTACGAGCAGTACTTC

v_call: TRBV4-1
cdr3_length: 15
j_call: TRBJ2-7
d_call: .
clone_size: .
cdr3_aa: CASSRSEGVSYEQYF
cdr3_nt: TGCGCCAGCAGCCGATCAGAAGGGGTCAGCTACGAGCAGTACTTC

v_call: TRBV12-3/TRBV12-4
cdr3_length: 16
j_call: TRBJ2-1
d_call: .
clone_size: once
cdr3_aa: CASSQGRGSGRNEQFF
cdr3_nt: TGTGCCAGCAGTCAAGGGAGAGGGAGTGGGAGGAATGAGCAGTTCTTC

v_call: TRBV29-1
cdr3_length: 18
j_call: TRBJ2-6
d_call: .
clone_size: .
cdr3_aa: CSVEDEGLQPLGANVLTF
cdr3_nt: TGCAGCGTTGAAGATGAGGGTCTCCAACCCCTCGGGGCCAACGTCCTGACTTTC

v_call: TRBV12-3/TRBV12-4
cdr3_length: 15
j_call: TRBJ2-1
d_call: .
clone_size: few
cdr3_aa: CASRETGSIYNEQFF
cdr3_nt: TGTGCCAGCAGGGAAACAGGTTCTATTTACAATGAGCAGTTCTTC

v_call: TRBV7-9
cdr3_length: 15
j_call: TRBJ1-4
d_call: TRBD1
clone_size: .
cdr3_aa: CASSSTGQGGEKLFF
cdr3_nt: TGTGCCAGCAGCTCGACGGGACAGGGAGGCGAAAAACTGTTTTTT

v_call: TRBV5-1
cdr3_length: 14
j_call: TRBJ1-1
d_call: TRBD1
clone_size: few
cdr3_aa: CASSERQGLTEAFF
cdr3_nt: TGCGCCAGCAGCGAAAGACAGGGTCTAACTGAAGCTTTCTTT

v_call: TRBV7-2
cdr3_length: 15
j_call: TRBJ2-7
d_call: TRBD2
clone_size: many
cdr3_aa: CASSSESGGGYEQYF
cdr3_nt: TGTGCCAGCAGCTCCGAGAGCGGGGGGGGCTACGAGCAGTACTTC

v_call: TRBV5-1
cdr3_length: 15
j_call: TRBJ2-2
d_call: .
clone_size: once
cdr3_aa: CASSWGTPSTGELFF
cdr3_nt: TGCGCCAGCAGCTGGGGGACCCCGAGCACCGGGGAGCTGTTTTTT

v_call: TRBV24-1
cdr3_length: 15
j_call: TRBJ2-1
d_call: .
clone_size: .
cdr3_aa: CATREGGQAYNEQFF
cdr3_nt: TGTGCCACCAGGGAGGGGGGACAAGCCTACAATGAGCAGTTCTTC

v_call: TRBV20-1
cdr3_length: 18
j_call: TRBJ1-1
d_call: TRBD1
clone_size: few
cdr3_aa: CSASGGGPTGGRGTEAFF
cdr3_nt: TGCAGTGCTAGTGGCGGTGGACCCACAGGGGGAAGGGGCACTGAAGCTTTCTTT

v_call: TRBV6-6
cdr3_length: 14
j_call: TRBJ1-2
d_call: TRBD1
clone_size: .
cdr3_aa: CASSRDSTNYGYTF
cdr3_nt: TGTGCCAGCAGTCGGGACAGTACTAACTATGGCTACACCTTC

v_call: TRBV10-3
cdr3_length: 14
j_call: TRBJ2-7
d_call: .
clone_size: few
cdr3_aa: CAISGVRGRNEQYF
cdr3_nt: TGTGCCATCAGTGGAGTTCGGGGGAGGAACGAGCAGTACTTC

v_call: TRBV10-3
cdr3_length: 13
j_call: TRBJ1-1
d_call: .
clone_size: .
cdr3_aa: CAISGVMNTEAFF
cdr3_nt: TGTGCCATCAGTGGGGTTATGAACACTGAAGCTTTCTTT

v_call: TRBV9
cdr3_length: 16
j_call: TRBJ2-1
d_call: TRBD2
clone_size: .
cdr3_aa: CASSLSSGGPLEDQFF
cdr3_nt: TGTGCCAGCAGCCTCTCTAGCGGGGGGCCATTGGAGGACCAGTTCTTC

v_call: TRBV4-2
cdr3_length: 16
j_call: TRBJ2-1
d_call: TRBD2
clone_size: once
cdr3_aa: CAGSQDPGLVGETQFF
cdr3_nt: TGTGCCGGCAGCCAAGATCCCGGACTAGTAGGGGAGACCCAGTTCTTC

v_call: TRBV20-1
cdr3_length: 14
j_call: TRBJ1-6
d_call: .
clone_size: .
cdr3_aa: CSASQSGPNSPLHF
cdr3_nt: TGCAGTGCTTCGCAATCCGGGCCTAATTCACCCCTCCACTTT

v_call: TRBV7-9
cdr3_length: 14
j_call: TRBJ1-2
d_call: .
clone_size: .
cdr3_aa: CASSIPGENYGYTF
cdr3_nt: TGTGCCAGCAGCATCCCAGGCGAAAACTATGGCTACACCTTC

v_call: TRBV30
cdr3_length: 15
j_call: TRBJ2-7
d_call: .
clone_size: .
cdr3_aa: CAWRGRLWGEDEQYF
cdr3_nt: TGTGCCTGGAGGGGACGTTTGTGGGGAGAGGACGAGCAGTACTTC

v_call: TRBV24-1
cdr3_length: 13
j_call: TRBJ2-1
d_call: .
clone_size: .
cdr3_aa: CATDRTPQCEQFF
cdr3_nt: TGTGCCACCGATCGAACCCCACAATGTGAGCAGTTCTTC

v_call: TRBV4-2
cdr3_length: 16
j_call: TRBJ2-5
d_call: .
clone_size: .
cdr3_aa: CASSQDSWSGPGTQYF
cdr3_nt: TGTGCCAGCAGCCAAGATAGTTGGAGCGGCCCGGGAACCCAGTACTTC

v_call: TRBV7-6
cdr3_length: 17
j_call: TRBJ2-7
d_call: TRBD2
clone_size: .
cdr3_aa: CASSFGWAGGSSYEQYF
cdr3_nt: TGTGCCAGCAGCTTCGGGTGGGCGGGAGGTTCTTCCTACGAGCAGTACTTC

v_call: TRBV12-3/TRBV12-4
cdr3_length: 14
j_call: TRBJ1-2
d_call: TRBD1
clone_size: few
cdr3_aa: CASRTAQGAGGYTF
cdr3_nt: TGTGCCAGCAGGACAGCCCAGGGGGCCGGCGGCTACACCTTC

v_call: TRBV20-1
cdr3_length: 13
j_call: TRBJ1-1
d_call: .
clone_size: .
cdr3_aa: CSASPDRSTEAFF
cdr3_nt: TGCAGTGCTAGTCCTGACAGAAGCACTGAAGCTTTCTTT

v_call: TRBV5-1
cdr3_length: 17
j_call: TRBJ2-5
d_call: .
clone_size: .
cdr3_aa: CASSLGGVGSTTETQYF
cdr3_nt: TGCGCCAGCAGCTTGGGAGGGGTTGGGTCCACAACAGAGACCCAGTACTTC

v_call: TRBV7-2
cdr3_length: 13
j_call: TRBJ2-3
d_call: .
clone_size: few
cdr3_aa: CASRGLDTDTQYF
cdr3_nt: TGTGCCAGCAGGGGACTCGACACAGATACGCAGTATTTT

v_call: TRBV4-1
cdr3_length: 14
j_call: TRBJ2-1
d_call: .
clone_size: few
cdr3_aa: CASSQDPSGAIQFF
cdr3_nt: TGCGCCAGCAGCCAGGATCCGTCTGGGGCTATCCAGTTCTTC

v_call: TRBV5-1
cdr3_length: 17
j_call: TRBJ1-1
d_call: TRBD1
clone_size: once
cdr3_aa: CASSWKDRGRVNTEAFF
cdr3_nt: TGCGCCAGCAGCTGGAAAGACAGGGGGCGGGTGAACACTGAAGCTTTCTTT

v_call: TRBV7-2
cdr3_length: 14
j_call: TRBJ2-1
d_call: .
clone_size: few
cdr3_aa: CASSFEAVYNEQFF
cdr3_nt: TGTGCCAGCAGCTTCGAAGCGGTCTACAATGAGCAGTTCTTC

v_call: TRBV5-1
cdr3_length: 14
j_call: TRBJ1-4
d_call: TRBD1
clone_size: few
cdr3_aa: CASSKDRENQKLFF
cdr3_nt: TGCGCCAGCAGCAAGGACAGGGAAAACCAAAAACTGTTTTTT

v_call: TRBV10-3
cdr3_length: 16
j_call: TRBJ2-1
d_call: TRBD1
clone_size: few
cdr3_aa: CAISAGTGLNHNEQFF
cdr3_nt: TGTGCCATCAGTGCCGGGACAGGGCTTAACCACAATGAGCAGTTCTTC

v_call: TRBV6-1
cdr3_length: 15
j_call: TRBJ1-2
d_call: .
clone_size: few
cdr3_aa: CASSEAGALVLGYTF
cdr3_nt: TGTGCCAGCAGTGAAGCGGGGGCGCTAGTCTTAGGCTACACCTTC

v_call: TRBV12-3/TRBV12-4
cdr3_length: 16
j_call: TRBJ2-3
d_call: .
clone_size: few
cdr3_aa: CASSFFHTTDTDTQYF
cdr3_nt: TGTGCCAGCAGTTTCTTCCACACTACGGACACAGATACGCAGTATTTT

v_call: TRBV13
cdr3_length: 17
j_call: TRBJ2-1
d_call: .
clone_size: .
cdr3_aa: CASSSETGGSSYNEQFF
cdr3_nt: TGTGCCAGCAGCTCCGAAACGGGGGGCAGCTCCTACAATGAGCAGTTCTTC

v_call: TRBV20-1
cdr3_length: 16
j_call: TRBJ1-2
d_call: TRBD1
clone_size: .
cdr3_aa: CSARSADAGGVYGYTF
cdr3_nt: TGCAGTGCTAGATCGGCTGACGCAGGGGGCGTCTACGGCTACACCTTC

v_call: TRBV5-1
cdr3_length: 15
j_call: TRBJ2-5
d_call: .
clone_size: .
cdr3_aa: CASSQGVPRGETQYF
cdr3_nt: TGCGCCAGCAGCCAAGGGGTACCCCGGGGAGAGACCCAGTACTTC

v_call: TRBV4-1
cdr3_length: 15
j_call: TRBJ2-4
d_call: .
clone_size: few
cdr3_aa: CASSQETTFRDIQYF
cdr3_nt: TGCGCCAGCAGCCAAGAAACTACCTTTCGGGACATTCAGTACTTC

v_call: TRBV7-2
cdr3_length: 15
j_call: TRBJ1-6
d_call: TRBD1
clone_size: .
cdr3_aa: CASSLVDRGHSPLHF
cdr3_nt: TGTGCCAGCAGCTTAGTCGACAGGGGACATTCACCCCTCCACTTT

v_call: TRBV10-3
cdr3_length: 14
j_call: TRBJ2-5
d_call: TRBD2
clone_size: few
cdr3_aa: CAIKASGREETQYF
cdr3_nt: TGTGCCATCAAGGCTAGCGGGAGGGAAGAGACCCAGTACTTC

v_call: TRBV7-8
cdr3_length: 15
j_call: TRBJ2-7
d_call: TRBD2
clone_size: once
cdr3_aa: CASSLPGTRSYEQYF
cdr3_nt: TGTGCCAGCAGCCTCCCCGGGACTAGGTCCTACGAGCAGTACTTC